This T cell receptor beta chain was sequenced for a study of cytomegalovirus exposure and HLA in healthy donors (dated by TCRdb to about 2017). Concerning the study at large: According to an earlier analysis of 550 to 700 of the donors, about 170 million T cells yielded approximately 120 million unique TCR beta sequences and more than 250 Gb of sequence data. Four to six DR-DQ haplotypes were handled as single units for association and clustering, since linkage in the cohort was strong. The T cell repertoires of 700 or so subjects were profiled by immunosequencing and related to cytomegalovirus serostatus. The genetic ancestry cluster associated with self-reported Caucasian donors included roughly four fifths of the roughly 400 genotyped donors. HLA typing included class I and class II loci at four-digit resolution. High-throughput TCR immunosequencing, statistical association of individual TCRs with disease status, and machine learning were combined to predict cytomegalovirus infection status. Every discovery cohort repertoire had been produced on one sequencing platform. Genome-wide SNP genotypes for about 65% of the 666 donors were used in a later genetic analysis, which treated that subset as a discovery cohort. Typing coverage varied by locus: roughly 620-640 donors for A, B, C, DRB1 and DQB1; roughly 520 for DQA1; 606 for DPA1; around 450 for DPB1. The study aimed to test whether signatures of past pathogen exposure could be identified by cataloging public T cell receptors. Besides the first cohort of roughly 640 subjects, a separate validation cohort made up of 90 to 150 different subjects was used. Roughly 300 gigabases of sequencing data and tens of millions of unique TCR sequences were included in an early release covering roughly 700 HLA-typed donors. Donor age, sex, ethnicity and CMV serostatus were collected together with the repertoire data. In the later analysis, no new phenotypic data were used to find candidate immune exposures; instead, reliance was placed on TCR beta sequences and their occurrence across donors. A later analysis re-analyzed previously published TCR beta repertoires from roughly 600 donors and added high-resolution HLA genotyping to study TCR occurrence patterns. Among about 400 genotyped donors of the cohort, an average of approximately 240,000 unique TCR beta nucleotide sequences was sequenced per donor, of which 15% to 20% were non-productive. In an earlier analysis of roughly 580 of the donors, high-throughput TCR beta sequencing was used to judge whether each TCR beta V gene segment behaved as functional or pseudogenic. On the study overall, not on this receptor specifically: This cohort had only TCR beta chains sequenced, and the lack of alpha or paired-chain data limited which features could be detected. When HLA alleles, especially DR and DQ, strongly co-occurred, attributing TCR associations to individual alleles was difficult. Sequencing depth was assumed to be roughly uniform across donors in the presence/absence analyses, though that assumption may not hold. According to a later genetic analysis, donors in an Asian-associated ancestry cluster had fewer N-insertions in productive TCRs than the approximately 690-donor mean. According to a later analysis, parvovirus B19, influenza, CMV and Epstein-Barr virus appeared linked to several top co-occurrence clusters. It was suggested by the authors that the approach could potentially be generalized to other disease states and immunological phenotypes. A further reported finding was that TCR beta sequences accurately predicted the HLA-A and HLA-B alleles for most subjects in the first cohort. A later analysis associated some 17,000 TCR beta sequences with specific HLA alleles at a false discovery rate of 0.05. The study gave a list of about 160 TCR beta chains associated with cytomegalovirus. The classifier was reported to diagnose cytomegalovirus status with high specificity and sensitivity in both the original cohort and the validation cohort. Compared with equally common non-associated chains, HLA-associated TCR beta chains in a later analysis were more clonally expanded and had lower generation probabilities. A few of the identified cytomegalovirus-associated TCR beta chains were confirmed in vitro to be specific for cytomegalovirus antigens. Most CMV-associated TCR beta chains appeared to be HLA-restricted in a later analysis, and the HLA associations seemed to be driven largely by CMV exposure. Most TCR sequences were observed very rarely across donors, whereas some public TCRs were present in many individuals. Some IMGT-functional V segments, including TRBV6-2 and TRBV6-3, could not be told apart with the 87-base-pair reads, so those segments were excluded. An association between a missense DCLRE1C variant and V-gene and J-gene trimming of TCR beta chains was found in a later genetic analysis and replicated in an independent cohort. Correlated functional status among segregating V segments might be attributable to linkage disequilibrium, but an unknown experimental factor could not be ruled out. Because HLA typing was unavailable for some donors at each locus, only the typed subset was used in association tests. Because counts were too low, some 16 rarely observed V segments, including chromosome 9 orphons, were excluded from the earlier analysis of around 640 of the donors. A later analysis found that TCR association rates varied across HLA loci, with DRB1 alleles showing the most associated TCRs and HLA-C alleles the fewest. The only immune exposure information available for the cohort was CMV serostatus. In an earlier analysis of 587 of the donors, most TCR beta V segments appeared in productive rearrangements about 87% or about 30% of the time, broadly matching IMGT annotations. A cluster of highly shared sequence variants was judged likely to be a technical artifact of the sequencing pipeline.

Library generation was performed with the immunoSEQ multiplex PCR assay. For the multiplex PCR, a mixture combining 60 forward primers for TCR Vbeta segments and 13 reverse primers for TCR Jbeta segments was used. A multiplex PCR assay on genomic DNA amplified the CDR3 region of rearranged TCR beta genes. Amplified TCR beta libraries were sequenced as 87-base-pair reads on the Illumina HiSeq System. The original methods were these. In a later analysis, 77 million or so unique TCR beta chains were counted across the roughly 670 repertoires, and roughly 11 million of these chains were shared by at least two donors. A nearest-neighbor algorithm error-corrected the raw reads and collapsed the reads into unique sequences, merging closely related sequences to remove PCR and sequencing errors. V, D and J gene segments were assigned by aligning CDR3 sequences to IMGT reference sequences. For a sequence to be retained, a match of at least six nucleotides to both a V gene segment and a J gene segment was required. A rearrangement was called productive if the CDR3 had no stop codons and remained in frame with V and J, and every other rearrangement was called non-productive. Following IMGT convention, CDR3 was defined as the stretch from the second conserved V-encoded cysteine up to the conserved J-encoded phenylalanine. In an earlier analysis of some 550 of the donors, sequences lacking an unambiguous match to a single V gene segment were excluded. In an earlier analysis of several hundred of the donors, a V segment was called functional when productive rearrangements were above 56.7%, and segregating when the standard deviation between donors exceeded 5%. A statistical classification framework was developed to diagnose cytomegalovirus status using the catalog of TCR beta chain sequences. In a later analysis, TCR nucleotide sequences were compared against IMGT/GENE-DB human TR gene sequences so that V and J genes could be assigned. In a later analysis, CDR3 sequences and most-parsimonious VDJ recombination scenarios were assigned using the TCRdist pipeline. In a later analysis, every TCR beta chain was defined by the combination of its CDR3 amino acid sequence and its V-gene family, and reads without a unique V-gene family were dropped. As a way to deal with suspected cross-contamination and a sequencing artifact, a later analysis dropped 500 to 700 nucleotide sequences that were highly shared and had low generation probability. A later analysis calculated a clonal expansion index for each public chain from normalized within-repertoire ranks of inferred template counts. Generation probabilities in a later analysis came from a VDJ recombination model fitted to out-of-frame rearrangements, and those results were checked against IGoR. In a later analysis, TCR-TCR, TCR-HLA and TCR-CMV co-occurrence was scored with hypergeometric tests, and a repertoire-size bias correction was applied to TCR pairs. In a later analysis, false discovery rates were estimated by permuting HLA or CMV assignments 20 times. A later analysis grouped co-occurring TCRs with DBSCAN, adding TCRdist sequence similarity when clustering within HLA-allele-positive subsets. Repertoires with fewer than 30,000 or more than 120,000 public chains were left out of co-occurrence clustering, as were a handful of repertoires with anomalous nucleotide sharing. This immuneACCESS table, as held by TCRdb, lists in-frame sequences with V and J called but not all clones. Of the missing ones, under half trace to an unresolved V gene in checked studies; the others have no known cause. V and J calls and clone size are those listed in that table; D and trimming were worked out from the DNA. The sample profile shows tens of thousands of clones; 65% to 80% of them were found once. The top ten constitute 15% to 20% of the sample.

In regard to this clone: This clone's antigen is unknown. No base qualities exist here, and no much larger clone lies one base off it. The same CDR3 also results from other DNA sequences found in this sample.

Deletion took 0 bases off V and 7 bases off J, with a span of 7 bases between the germline ends. The CDR3 starts with the cysteine, ends with the phenylalanine, and has 13 residues. Just CDR3 DNA is preserved here, 39 bases in frame from base 1. Taken from the germline V gene, the CDR1 and CDR2 loops are SGHAT and FQNNGV. The cohort was made up of 666 healthy bone marrow donors. At the time of sampling, every cohort member was nominally healthy, though immune exposures that went unrecorded were likely present. The donor tested CMV seropositive and was one of the 289 seropositive cohort members. A peripheral blood sample was collected from each donor, and TCR beta sequencing was performed on peripheral blood mononuclear cells. Genomic DNA was extracted from the blood cell samples with the Qiagen DNeasy Blood Extraction Kit.

This clonotype originated in a man aged 40-50 years in good health and CMV-seropositive. The rearrangement combines TRBV11-2 with TRBJ2-1; the D region possibly corresponds to TRBD2 (5 bases align). Sequenced sample: PBMCs. The sequenced DNA is TGTGCCAGCAGCTTAGATCGCGGGAATGAGCAGTTCTTC. Translated, this is CASSLDRGNEQFF. Full variable domain (CDR3 extended with the reference TRBV11-2 and TRBJ2-1 proteins): EAGVAQSPRYKIIEKRQSVAFWCNPISGHATLYWYQQILGQGPKLLIQFQNNGVVDDSQLPKDRFSAERLKGVDSTLKIQPAKLEDSAVYLCASSLDRGNEQFFGPGTRLTVL.